This TCR beta chain is from a study of T cells in Graves' hyperthyroidism and ophthalmopathy. Authors of the study amplified TCR beta CDR3 regions from RNA transcripts. Using the HTBI primer set, a first-round RT-PCR was run on the TCR CDR3. TCRdb re-analysed the multiplex PCR reads in MiXCR, keeping a single row per CDR3 protein. The data hold 300,000 to 450,000 distinct CDR3 sequences, with more than 11% observed a single time. Germline values: CDR1 MNHNS, CDR2 SASEGT. J was trimmed by 7 bases and V by 6 bases; bases with no gene match: 10. The CDR3 is made up of 16 amino acids. Ten or more counts support this clonotype. For Graves' hyperthyroidism to be stable, ophthalmopathy could not progress within 18 months.

This chain uses TRBV6-1 with TRBJ2-5, with 14 positions matching TRBD2. The TCR originated in a woman aged 55-75 years with Graves' hyperthyroidism. The source material was blood. CDR3 region: CASRGTSGGGSGTQYF. CDR3 in DNA: TGTGCCAGCAGAGGGACTAGCGGGGGAGGGAGTGGGACCCAGTACTTC.